The clone carrying this TCR beta chain showed up just a few times. Deletions cut 4 bases from V and 7 bases from J, with 11 bases between. Germline-derived CDR1 and CDR2 are SGHDN and FVKESK. The CDR3 runs to 12 residues. This record belongs to a study of T cells in Graves' hyperthyroidism and ophthalmopathy. Across the whole study: Before treatment of any kind, peripheral blood was taken at initial diagnosis.

RNA transcripts served as the template for amplifying TCR beta CDR3 regions. Primed by the HTBI set, a first-round RT-PCR was run on the TCR CDR3. TCRdb used MiXCR to reprocess the multiplex PCR reads, holding one entry per CDR3 protein. The data contain 400,000 to 550,000 distinct CDR3 sequences, around 15% of them seen just once; the ten biggest clones take up 15% to 20%. The TCR comes from a woman between 18 and 29 years old with Graves' hyperthyroidism. The specimen sequenced was blood. This rearrangement joins TRBV14 to TRBJ2-7; no firm D call. The CDR3 nucleotides are TGTGCCAGCAGCCGATTCGAAGGGGAGCAGTACGTC. It codes for CASSRFEGEQYV.